The rows below give T cell receptor beta chains drawn from one sample of a study of blood T cell repertoires in COVID-19. The protocol was immunoSEQ multiplex PCR, while the TCRdb copy is restricted to in-frame clones and leaves out a portion. The sample lists under 450,000 clones, roughly 92% occurring once. Source material: PBMCs or T cells enriched from blood (not recorded which). The receptors derive from a woman between 40 and 50 years old who had been exposed to COVID-19. The CDR3 runs from the conserved cysteine through the conserved F or W. A D gene is named only where the DNA matches it firmly. Not all rows give a size; the values are once, few, many and, for expanded clones, a class.

CDR3 length,J gene,V gene,clone size,D gene,CDR3 DNA,CDR3 protein
11,TRBJ1-1,TRBV6-5,NA,NA,TGTGCCAGCCTCAGGGGCGCTGAAGCTTTCTTT,CASLRGAEAFF
16,TRBJ1-3,TRBV15,NA,NA,TGTGCCACCAGCAGAAACTCCTTCGGCTCTGGAAACACCATATATTTT,CATSRNSFGSGNTIYF
12,TRBJ1-2,TRBV30,NA,TRBD1,TGTGCCTGGCAGACAGGGGCCCATGGCTACACCTTC,CAWQTGAHGYTF
15,TRBJ2-2,TRBV5-1,NA,NA,TGCGCCAGCAGCTTGGCTCGGCTAGCGTCAGGGGAGCTGTTTTTT,CASSLARLASGELFF
15,TRBJ2-3,TRBV3-1/TRBV3-2,NA,NA,TGTGCCAGCAGCCATGGGGGCGCTAGCACAGATACGCAGTATTTT,CASSHGGASTDTQYF
14,TRBJ2-7,TRBV15,few,NA,TGTGCCACCACCCTAAGGGGGAGTCCGGACGAGCAGTACTTC,CATTLRGSPDEQYF
15,TRBJ1-1,TRBV7-9,once,NA,TGTGCCAGCAGCTCAACAGGGTTACTGAACACTGAAGCTTTCTTT,CASSSTGLLNTEAFF
14,TRBJ2-5,TRBV27,NA,NA,TGTGCCAGCCGGCCGGGACATCCGGTAGAGACCCAGTACTTC,CASRPGHPVETQYF
15,TRBJ2-1,TRBV27,NA,TRBD2,TGTGCCAGCAGATGGTGGACTAGCGGGAACAATGAGCAGTTCTTC,CASRWWTSGNNEQFF
15,TRBJ2-3,TRBV7-9,NA,TRBD2,TGTGCCAGCAGCCAAAGAGCGGGGGCCGGGGATACGCAGTATTTT,CASSQRAGAGDTQYF
14,TRBJ1-1,TRBV6-6,NA,TRBD1,TGTGCCAGCACCAAACAGGGGGGGAACACTGAAGCTTTCTTT,CASTKQGGNTEAFF
12,TRBJ2-5,TRBV11-2,NA,NA,TGTGCCAGCAGCTTCGTCTCAGAGACCCAGTACTTC,CASSFVSETQYF
13,TRBJ2-5,TRBV19,NA,NA,TGTGCCAGTAGAGGGGACTTCGGGGTGACCCAGTACTTC,CASRGDFGVTQYF
14,TRBJ1-5,TRBV7-9,NA,TRBD1,TGTGCCAGCAGCTTTACAGGGGGAGGGCAGCCCCAGCATTTT,CASSFTGGGQPQHF
12,TRBJ2-5,TRBV7-2,NA,NA,TGTGCCAGCGGGACTCACGCGGGGACCCAGTACTTC,CASGTHAGTQYF
15,TRBJ2-7,TRBV3-1/TRBV3-2,NA,TRBD1,TGTGCCAGCAGCCAAGTCCCGGGACAGACCTACGAGCAGTACTTC,CASSQVPGQTYEQYF
15,TRBJ1-6,TRBV19,NA,NA,TGTGCCAGTAGTATTTCCCAAGGGGGATTTTCACCCCTCCACTTT,CASSISQGGFSPLHF
12,TRBJ2-1,TRBV12-3/TRBV12-4,NA,NA,TGTGCCAGCAGCCGGTACTCGGATGAGCAGTTCTTC,CASSRYSDEQFF
12,TRBJ2-7,TRBV7-2,NA,NA,TGTGCCAGCAGCTTATGGGGCCACGAGCAGTACTTC,CASSLWGHEQYF
14,TRBJ1-2,TRBV18,NA,NA,TGTGCCAGCTCACGAGACAGCCTCTTCTATGGCTACACCTTC,CASSRDSLFYGYTF
15,TRBJ1-2,TRBV7-9,NA,NA,TGTGCCAGCAGCTTTAGGGGCCCAGACAACTATGGCTACACCTTC,CASSFRGPDNYGYTF
16,TRBJ2-1,TRBV6-5,NA,NA,TGTGCCAGCAGTTACAGGCGGTTTAGCTCCTACAATGAGCAGTTCTTC,CASSYRRFSSYNEQFF
15,TRBJ2-5,TRBV15,NA,NA,TGTGCCACCAGCAGAGTCGGAGGGCCCCAAGAGACCCAGTACTTC,CATSRVGGPQETQYF
15,TRBJ2-1,TRBV7-3,NA,TRBD2,TGTGCCAGCAGCTTCCAGCGGGGCTCCTACAATGAGCAGTTCTTC,CASSFQRGSYNEQFF
16,TRBJ1-2,TRBV6-6,NA,TRBD1,TGTGCCAGCAGATCGGCCGGGACAGGGGACTTCTATGGCTACACCTTC,CASRSAGTGDFYGYTF
15,TRBJ1-6,TRBV5-1,NA,TRBD1,TGCGCCAGCAGCTTGGGGGGACAGGAAAATTCACCCCTCCACTTT,CASSLGGQENSPLHF
16,TRBJ1-6,TRBV25-1,NA,NA,TGTGCCAGCAGTGACGCACCGCGGGGTCTTAATTCACCCCTCCACTTT,CASSDAPRGLNSPLHF
16,TRBJ2-1,TRBV6-4,NA,NA,TGTGCCAGCAGTGAAAGCGGGACACGGGAATACAATGAGCAGTTCTTC,CASSESGTREYNEQFF
15,TRBJ2-1,TRBV20-1,NA,TRBD1,TGCAGTGCTAGTATGGGGACAGGGAAAGTGAATGAGCAGTTCTTC,CSASMGTGKVNEQFF
17,TRBJ2-7,TRBV27,NA,TRBD2,TGTGCCAGCAGTTTTTATGGCGGGAGTGTCTCAGGCTACGAGCAGTACTTC,CASSFYGGSVSGYEQYF
14,TRBJ1-1,TRBV6-5,NA,TRBD1,TGTGCCAGCAGTTCGACAGGGAAAGGAGGTGAAGCTTTCTTT,CASSSTGKGGEAFF
15,TRBJ2-2,TRBV6-2/TRBV6-3,NA,NA,TGTGCCAGCAGTTACTCGGCAGGAAACACCGGGGAGCTGTTTTTT,CASSYSAGNTGELFF
13,TRBJ2-7,TRBV10-3,once,NA,TGTGCCATCAGTGGGGGGGACAGCTACGAGCAGTACTTC,CAISGGDSYEQYF
20,TRBJ2-3,TRBV24-1,NA,TRBD2,TGTGCCACCAGTGATCCCCGGGATAGAGCGGGAGGGGTACTAACAGATACGCAGTATTTT,CATSDPRDRAGGVLTDTQYF
14,TRBJ1-4,TRBV30,NA,TRBD1,TGTGCCTGGAGCGCGGGACAGACTAATGAAAAACTGTTTTTT,CAWSAGQTNEKLFF
13,TRBJ1-2,TRBV19,NA,NA,TGTGCCAGTAGCCTACAGGGAATGGTTGGCTACACCTTC,CASSLQGMVGYTF
17,TRBJ1-6,TRBV4-3,once,TRBD1,TGCGCCAGCAGCCATGTGACAGGGAGCTCCTATAATTCACCCCTCCACTTT,CASSHVTGSSYNSPLHF
15,TRBJ2-5,TRBV6-4,NA,NA,TGTGCCAGCAGTGCGGGCGGGTTACCCTACAGGACCCAGTACTTC,CASSAGGLPYRTQYF
15,TRBJ1-2,TRBV2,NA,NA,TGTGCCAGCAATATAGAGCCAGGGTCCCTTCGGGGCTACACCTTC,CASNIEPGSLRGYTF
15,TRBJ1-1,TRBV5-1,NA,NA,TGCGCCAGCAGCTTGGTTGGGCCCATGAACACTGAAGCTTTCTTT,CASSLVGPMNTEAFF
15,TRBJ1-2,TRBV5-1,NA,TRBD1,TGCGCCAGCAGCACTGACAGGGGTTTGGGCCCCCGTTACACCTTC,CASSTDRGLGPRYTF
15,TRBJ1-4,TRBV4-3,NA,TRBD1,TGCGCCAGCAGCCGGGACAGGGGCAAGGATGAAAAACTGTTTTTT,CASSRDRGKDEKLFF
19,TRBJ2-1,TRBV14,NA,TRBD2,TGTGCCAGCAGCCTAACAGGTCTAGCGGGAGGGAACGCCTACAATGAGCAGTTCTTC,CASSLTGLAGGNAYNEQFF
14,TRBJ1-6,TRBV6-5,NA,NA,TGTGCCAGTTCGGCGGGACCGGATAATTCACCCCTCCACTTT,CASSAGPDNSPLHF
16,TRBJ2-2,TRBV6-6,NA,TRBD2,TGTGCCAGCAGACTGACTAGCCCTCGGGACACCGGGGAGCTGTTTTTT,CASRLTSPRDTGELFF